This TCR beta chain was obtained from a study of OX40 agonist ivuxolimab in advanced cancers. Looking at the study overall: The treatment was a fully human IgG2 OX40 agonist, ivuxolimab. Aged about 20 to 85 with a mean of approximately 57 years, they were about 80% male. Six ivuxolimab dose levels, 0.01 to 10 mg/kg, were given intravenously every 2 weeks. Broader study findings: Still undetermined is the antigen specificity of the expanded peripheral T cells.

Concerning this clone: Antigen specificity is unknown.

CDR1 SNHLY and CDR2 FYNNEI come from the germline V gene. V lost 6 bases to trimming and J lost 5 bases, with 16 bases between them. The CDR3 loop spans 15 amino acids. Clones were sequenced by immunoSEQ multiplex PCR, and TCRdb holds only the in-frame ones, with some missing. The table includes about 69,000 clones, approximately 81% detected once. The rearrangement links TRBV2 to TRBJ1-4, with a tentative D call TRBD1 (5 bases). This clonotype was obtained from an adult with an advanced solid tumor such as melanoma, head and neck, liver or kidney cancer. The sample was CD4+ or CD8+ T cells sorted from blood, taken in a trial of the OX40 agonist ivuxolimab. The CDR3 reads CASRNTGFPNEKLFF. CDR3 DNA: TGTGCCAGCAGAAATACAGGTTTTCCCAATGAAAAACTGTTTTTT.